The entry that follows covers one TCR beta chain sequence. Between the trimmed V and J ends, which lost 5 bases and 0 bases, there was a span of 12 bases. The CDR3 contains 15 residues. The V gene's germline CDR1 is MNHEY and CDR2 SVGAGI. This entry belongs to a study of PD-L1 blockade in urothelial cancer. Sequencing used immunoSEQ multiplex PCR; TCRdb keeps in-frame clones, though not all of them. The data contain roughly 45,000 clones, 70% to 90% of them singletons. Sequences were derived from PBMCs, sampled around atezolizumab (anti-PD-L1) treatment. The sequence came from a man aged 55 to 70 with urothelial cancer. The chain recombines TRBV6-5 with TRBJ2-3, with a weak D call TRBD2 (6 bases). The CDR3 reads CASSPSLASTDTQYF. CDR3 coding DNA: TGTGCCAGCAGTCCCTCACTAGCAAGCACAGATACGCAGTATTTT.